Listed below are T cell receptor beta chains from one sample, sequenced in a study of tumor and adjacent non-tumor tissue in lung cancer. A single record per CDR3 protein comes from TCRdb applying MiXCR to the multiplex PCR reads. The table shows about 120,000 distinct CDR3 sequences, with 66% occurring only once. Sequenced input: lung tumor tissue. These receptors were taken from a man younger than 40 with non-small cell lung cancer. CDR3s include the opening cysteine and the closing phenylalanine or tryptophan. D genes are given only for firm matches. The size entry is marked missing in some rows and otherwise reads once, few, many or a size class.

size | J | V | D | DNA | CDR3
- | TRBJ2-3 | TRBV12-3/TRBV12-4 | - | TGTGCCAGCTCAATAGGAAATACGCAGTATTTT | CASSIGNTQYF
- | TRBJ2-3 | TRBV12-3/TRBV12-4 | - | TGTGCCAGCAGTTTCTCCGTAGCGTATAGCACAGATACGCAGTATTTT | CASSFSVAYSTDTQYF
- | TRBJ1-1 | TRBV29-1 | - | TGCAGGGTTGAAACTTACAATGAAGCTTTCTTT | CRVETYNEAFF
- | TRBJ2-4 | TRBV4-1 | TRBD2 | TGCGCCAGCAGGCAAGCGGGAGGGCCCAAAAACACTCAGTACTTC | CASRQAGGPKNTQYF
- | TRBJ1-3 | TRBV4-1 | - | TGTGCCGGCAGCCAAGCCTCAGGGAGCTCTGGAAACACCATATATTTT | CAGSQASGSSGNTIYF
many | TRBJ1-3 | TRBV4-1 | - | TGCGCCAGCAGCCACTCCGGACAGCCCAGGGGAAACACCATATATTTT | CASSHSGQPRGNTIYF
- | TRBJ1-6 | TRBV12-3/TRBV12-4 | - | TGTGACAGCAGAAGGGCCGGATCACCCCTCCACTTT | CDSRRAGSPLHF
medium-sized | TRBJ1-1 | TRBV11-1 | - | TGTGCCAGCAGCTTACAAGCGCTGAACACTGAAGCTTTCTTT | CASSLQALNTEAFF
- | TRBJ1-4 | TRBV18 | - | TGTGCCAGCTCACCCGGGTTCGCAACTAATGAAAAACTGTTTTTT | CASSPGFATNEKLFF
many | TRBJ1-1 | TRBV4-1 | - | TGCGCCAGCAGCCCCCGAGAGGTCGCTGAAGCTTTCTTT | CASSPREVAEAFF
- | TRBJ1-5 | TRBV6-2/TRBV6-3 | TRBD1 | TGTGTCACCTACAGGGGGTTGAGCAATCAGCCCCAGCATTTT | CVTYRGLSNQPQHF
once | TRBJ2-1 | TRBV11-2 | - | TGTACCAGTAGCTTATTACCGGGCTGGGGGTCCTACAATGAGCAGTTCTTC | CTSSLLPGWGSYNEQFF
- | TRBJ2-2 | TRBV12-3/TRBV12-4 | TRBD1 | TGTGCCGGCGTCCTGGGACAGGGCTTTACCGGGGAGCTGTTTTTT | CAGVLGQGFTGELFF
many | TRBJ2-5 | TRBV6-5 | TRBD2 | TGTGCCAGCAGTTCCTCTTATAGCGGGGGGGCGATTGATGAGACCCAGTACTTC | CASSSSYSGGAIDETQYF
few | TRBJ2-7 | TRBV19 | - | TGTGCCAGTAGGATCCCGGGGGGCGACGAGCAGTACTTC | CASRIPGGDEQYF
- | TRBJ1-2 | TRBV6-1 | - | TGTGCCGGCGGTGAAATAGACATGGGCTATGGCTACACCTTC | CAGGEIDMGYGYTF
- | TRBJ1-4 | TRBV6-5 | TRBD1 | TGTGCCAGCAGTTATCTAGGACAGGGGGAATATGGTGAAAAACTGTTTTTT | CASSYLGQGEYGEKLFF
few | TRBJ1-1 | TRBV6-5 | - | TGTGCCAGCAGTTACAGGAGGAGGGACACTGAAGCTTTCTTT | CASSYRRRDTEAFF
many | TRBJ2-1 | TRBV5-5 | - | TGTGCCAGCAGCTTAGGTCCGCTTTCCTACAATGAGCAGTTCTTC | CASSLGPLSYNEQFF
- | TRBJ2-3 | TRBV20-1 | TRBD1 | TGCAGTGCTAGAGATAGGACAGGGTCTAGCACAGATACACAGTATTTT | CSARDRTGSSTDTQYF
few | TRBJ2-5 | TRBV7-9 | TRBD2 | TGTGCCAGCAGCTCTAGCGGGAGAATGGAGACCCAGTACTTC | CASSSSGRMETQYF
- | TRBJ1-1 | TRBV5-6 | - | TGTGCCAGCAGCTTGGAGCCGGGGAGGCGAACTGAAGCTTTCTTT | CASSLEPGRRTEAFF
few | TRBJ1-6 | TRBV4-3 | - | TGCGCCAGCAGCCAAGAATTTCTTAAATCACCCCTCCACTTT | CASSQEFLKSPLHF
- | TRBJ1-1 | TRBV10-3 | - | TGTGCCACCGTCCGGCCACATCCACTGAACACTGAAGCTTTCTTT | CATVRPHPLNTEAFF
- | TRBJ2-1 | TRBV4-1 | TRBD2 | TGCGCCAGCATCCAACTAAGCGGGAGGGCCGACAACGAGCAGTTCTTC | CASIQLSGRADNEQFF
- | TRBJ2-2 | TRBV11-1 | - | TGTGCCAGCACCTCAAGCCCACGGGGGACCGGGGAGCTGTTTTTT | CASTSSPRGTGELFF
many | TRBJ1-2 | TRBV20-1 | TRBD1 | TGCAGTGCTAGTGGGAGACAGGGGTCGACTAACTATGGCTACACCTTC | CSASGRQGSTNYGYTF
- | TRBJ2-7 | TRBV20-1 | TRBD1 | TGCAGTGCTAGCCGGACAGGGCGCTTGTTTTACGAGGAGTACTTC | CSASRTGRLFYEEYF
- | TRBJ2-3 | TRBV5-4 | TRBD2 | TGTGACAGCAGTTCGGGACTAGCGGGGGGGCCGGGGTCAGATACGCAGTATTTT | CDSSSGLAGGPGSDTQYF
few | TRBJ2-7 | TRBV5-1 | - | TGCGCCAGCAGCGTCGGGGACCTCTCCTACGAGCAGTACTTC | CASSVGDLSYEQYF
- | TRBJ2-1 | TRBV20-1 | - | TGCAGTGCTAGACAATGGGGGGGCTACAATGAACAGTTCTTC | CSARQWGGYNEQFF
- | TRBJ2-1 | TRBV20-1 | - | TGCAATGCCAAACTAGCTGGGGGTTACAATGAGCAGTTCTTC | CNAKLAGGYNEQFF